The clone carrying this T cell receptor beta chain occurred a few times. This entry is derived from a study of blood T cell repertoires in COVID-19. Study summary: Sites across the United States, Italy and Spain contributed samples from acute and convalescent COVID-19. Nucleic acid was either cDNA or gDNA, and it came from T cells, B-cell-depleted T cells, or PBMCs.

How the authors handled the data: Quantification of nucleated cells was approximated via reference gene primer amplification. Sequenced by immunoSEQ multiplex PCR; TCRdb stores in-frame clones only, minus some. V, J and clone size are those of that table, while D and trimming were read from the DNA. This sample has some 94,000 clones, with 87% found just once. From germline, CDR1 is LNHDA and CDR2 SQIVND (reference sequence). Trimming shortened V by 7 bases and J by 8 bases, and 17 bases separated the two germline ends. CDR3 size: 14 residues. Sequencing was performed on peripheral blood. The gene calls are TRBV19 and TRBJ1-4; D uncertain. The clonotype was recovered from a human donor in a cohort sampled during active COVID-19. The CDR3 is CASKPQGGGEKLFF. As DNA, the CDR3 is TGTGCCAGTAAGCCCCAAGGAGGAGGAGAAAAACTGTTTTTT. The variable domain in full, completed from reference TRBV19 and TRBJ1-4, reads DGGITQSPKYLFRKEGQNVTLSCEQNLNHDAMYWYRQDPGQGLRLIYYSQIVNDFQKGDIAEGYSVSREKKESFPLTVTSAQKNPTAFYLCASKPQGGGEKLFFGSGTQLSVL.